The TCR beta chain under discussion was sequenced for a study of blood T cell repertoires in COVID-19. Ages ranged from roughly 18 to 95 years, with residence in 24 US areas. Germline CDR1 SGHNT, CDR2 YYREEE (reference sequence). The V and J ends lost 2 bases and 0 bases, in that order; junction bases with no gene match: 5. This CDR3 is built from 18 residues. In the original workflow: How many nucleated cells were present was estimated from reference gene primer amplification. Assay used: immunoSEQ multiplex PCR; TCRdb lists only in-frame clones, some missing. V and J calls plus clone size are reproduced from that table; the DNA served to infer D and trimming. This sample has over 350,000 clones, with 87% found just once.

The chain links TRBV5-4 to TRBJ2-3, with TRBD2 identical over 14 bases. This clonotype originated in a woman between 18 and 30 years old with acute COVID-19. The sequenced sample consisted of PBMCs or T cells enriched from blood (not recorded which). In nucleotides, the CDR3 is TGTGCCAGCAGCTTACCGGGACTAGCGGGGGAGAGCACAGATACGCAGTATTTT. Amino acids: CASSLPGLAGESTDTQYF.